There are many counts of the clone carrying this T cell receptor beta chain. The sample belongs to a study of blood T cell repertoires in COVID-19. The repertoire was sequenced with immunoSEQ multiplex PCR; TCRdb's copy has only in-frame clones and lacks some. The profile shows roughly 180,000 clones, less than 85% of them singletons. The CDR3 has 15 residues. Germline assignment: CDR1 SGHNT and CDR2 YYREEE (reference sequence). Trimming pared 0 bases from V and 6 bases from J, leaving 12 bases between. This TCR was sampled from a woman aged 55-70 years with COVID-19, enrolled during active disease. This chain links TRBV5-4 with TRBJ2-2; D not resolved. The material sequenced was peripheral blood. The CDR3 region has the DNA TGTGCCAGCAGCTTGGACAGCCTGAGTCCCGGGGAGCTGTTTTTT. Protein sequence: CASSLDSLSPGELFF.